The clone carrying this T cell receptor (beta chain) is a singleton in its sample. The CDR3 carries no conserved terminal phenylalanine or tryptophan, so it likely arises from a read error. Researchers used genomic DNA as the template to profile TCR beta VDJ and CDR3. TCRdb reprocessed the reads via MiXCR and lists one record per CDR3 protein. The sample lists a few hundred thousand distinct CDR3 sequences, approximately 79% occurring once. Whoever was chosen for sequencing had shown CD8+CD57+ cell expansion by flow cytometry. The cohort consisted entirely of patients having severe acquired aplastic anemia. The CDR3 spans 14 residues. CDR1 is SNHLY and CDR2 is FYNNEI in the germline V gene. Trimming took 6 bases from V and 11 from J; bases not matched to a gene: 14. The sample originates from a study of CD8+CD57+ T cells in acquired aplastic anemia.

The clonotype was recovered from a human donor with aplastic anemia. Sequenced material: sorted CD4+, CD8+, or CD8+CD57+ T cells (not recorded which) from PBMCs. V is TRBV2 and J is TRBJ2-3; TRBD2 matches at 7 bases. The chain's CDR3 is CASSDGGGHEQQYG. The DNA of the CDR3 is TGTGCCAGCAGCGATGGGGGGGGTCACGAGCAGCAGTATGGT.